This TCR beta chain comes out of a study of CD8 T cells in Susac syndrome (dated by TCRdb to the late 2010s). Some background on the complete study: The study used repertoire sequencing to test whether antigen drove CD8+ T cell activation and differentiation in Susac syndrome. The clonality of the CD8+ T cell repertoire was compared across approximately eleven healthy donors, some 14 Susac syndrome patients and under 18 multiple sclerosis patients. Study-wide findings and limitations: The number of individuals in the TCR sequencing and HLA analysis was recognized as being relatively small.

RNA was extracted with the RNeasy kit and roughly 0.5 to 1 ug was reverse transcribed using random hexamers. TCR beta CDR3 regions were amplified with the immunoSEQ multiplex PCR assay covering 54 Vbeta and 13 Jbeta segments. Bias from PCR amplification was corrected by using a synthetic template baseline for primer optimization and for computational correction. Processing in the source paper ran as follows. Only productive sequences were kept, with reads annotated to V, D and J genes according to IMGT and analyzed in immunoSEQ Analyzer. Clonality was calculated as one minus the Shannon entropy normalized by log2 of the number of productive unique sequences. For each patient and control, public and private clones were evaluated within the 100 most prevalent clones. A clone was defined as Susac-specific if it was absent from the healthy and MS cohorts, from around 960 published viral clones and from other ImmuneACCESS disease sequences. The public reads were quality trimmed at Q25 with fastp and then assembled into clones with MiXCR by TCRdb, keeping productive beta chains. Duplicate CDR3 protein sequences are folded into a single record with the most common DNA and genes. In this record, the V and J calls reflect TCRdb's handling and not the investigators' own analysis. The sample table contains 350,000 to 550,000 distinct CDR3 sequences; only one count was recorded for approximately 85% of them. The ten biggest clones cover roughly 0.11% of the sample.

High-throughput TCR beta sequencing profiled peripheral blood CD8+ and CD4+ T cells from healthy donors, Susac syndrome patients and multiple sclerosis patients. The multiple sclerosis controls were treatment-naive patients whose relapsing-remitting disease, either stable or active, fulfilled the revised McDonald criteria. Bulk CD8+ and CD4+ T cells were purified by magnetic negative isolation, while CD8+ TEMRA cells were enriched using FACS. Blood was drawn into EDTA tubes, processed within 24 hours, and PBMCs were isolated by density gradient centrifugation. PBMCs intended for TCR sequencing were cryopreserved in liquid nitrogen and were subsequently thawed in a 37 degrees C water bath. The sorted or isolated CD4+, CD8+ and CD8+ TEMRA cells reached a purity of at least 90%. With regard to this clonotype: Its antigen is unknown. No base qualities exist here, and no much larger clone lies one base off it.

The receptor was isolated from a human donor with multiple sclerosis. Sequenced sample: CD8+ T cells from PBMCs.

Here the CDR3 is given as CASSDYDREVADEQFF. In nucleotides, the sequence is TGTGCCAGCAGTGATTATGACAGGGAGGTAGCCGATGAGCAGTTCTTC. The chain was built from TRBV25-1 and TRBJ2-1; TRBD1 is a weak D gene call, 7 bases matching. The CDR3 runs 16 residues from the cysteine to the phenylalanine. Only CDR3 DNA is held: 48 bases, read in frame from base 1. The junction shows trimming of 3 bases on V and 8 bases on J, plus 20 bases between the germline ends. CDR1 and CDR2 (MGHDK, SYGVNS) derive from the germline V gene.